This TCR beta chain comes out of a study of STAT5B mutations in CD4+ large granular lymphocyte leukemia. Trimming left V 1 base short and J 7 bases short, with 13 bases between. The CDR3 sequence is 14 residues long. Germline CDR1 is SEHNR and CDR2 is FQNEAQ (reference sequence). About this clone: Antigen specificity is unknown.

Study findings and constraints: Compared with healthy controls (2/35), patient top clones favored TRBV06 (8/27). Without putative leukemic clones, patient CD4-sorted repertoires remained more clonal than healthy CD4+ repertoires. Without HLA matching, higher CD4+ than CD8+ T-LGLL clonality could reflect small sample size.

In the authors' workflow: A productive frequency of 2.59 x 10-5 was the lowest detectable. TCRdb's copy holds only in-frame clones and misses some; the assay was immunoSEQ multiplex PCR. V, J and clone size are taken as reported in that table, and D and trimming were inferred from the DNA itself. The sample lists 30,000 to 40,000 clones; more than 70% were seen once. The chain has TRBV7-9 and TRBJ1-2; D perhaps matches TRBD1 (5 bases). The sequence derives from a human donor in good health. What was sequenced was CD4+ T cells from blood buffy coats. CDR3 coding DNA: TGTGCCAGCAGCTTAGGGGGGGAAAGTTTTGGCTACACCTTC. Its protein is CASSLGGESFGYTF.